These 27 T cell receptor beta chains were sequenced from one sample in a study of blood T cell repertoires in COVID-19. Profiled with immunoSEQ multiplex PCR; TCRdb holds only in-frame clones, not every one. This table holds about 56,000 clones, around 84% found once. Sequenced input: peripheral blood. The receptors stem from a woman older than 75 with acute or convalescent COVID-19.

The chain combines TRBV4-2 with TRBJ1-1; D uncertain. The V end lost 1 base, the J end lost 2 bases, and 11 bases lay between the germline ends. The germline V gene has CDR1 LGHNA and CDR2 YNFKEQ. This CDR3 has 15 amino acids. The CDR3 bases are TGTGCCAGCAGCCAAGGGGCTTTGGGTAACACTGAAGCTTTCTTT. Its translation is CASSQGALGNTEAFF.

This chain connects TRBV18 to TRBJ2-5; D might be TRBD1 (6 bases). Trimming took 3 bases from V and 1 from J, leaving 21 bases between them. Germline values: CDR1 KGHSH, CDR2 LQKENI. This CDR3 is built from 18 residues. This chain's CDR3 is CASSPERWAGVPQETQYF. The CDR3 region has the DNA TGTGCCAGCTCACCCGAAAGGTGGGCAGGGGTTCCCCAAGAGACCCAGTACTTC.

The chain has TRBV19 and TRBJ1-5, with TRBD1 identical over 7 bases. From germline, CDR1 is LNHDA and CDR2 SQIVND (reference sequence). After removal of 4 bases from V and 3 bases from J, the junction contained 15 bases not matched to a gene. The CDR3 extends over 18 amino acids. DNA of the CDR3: TGTGCCAGTAGTACATCACTCCGGGGGACAGCGTACAATCAGCCCCAGCATTTT. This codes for CASSTSLRGTAYNQPQHF.

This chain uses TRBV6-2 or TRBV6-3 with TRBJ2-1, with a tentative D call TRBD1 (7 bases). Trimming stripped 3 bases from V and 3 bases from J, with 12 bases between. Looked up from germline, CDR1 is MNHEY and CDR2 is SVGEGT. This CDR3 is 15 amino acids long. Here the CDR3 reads CASSYAGGIYNEQFF. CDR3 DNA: TGTGCCAGCAGTTATGCAGGGGGGATCTACAATGAGCAGTTCTTC.

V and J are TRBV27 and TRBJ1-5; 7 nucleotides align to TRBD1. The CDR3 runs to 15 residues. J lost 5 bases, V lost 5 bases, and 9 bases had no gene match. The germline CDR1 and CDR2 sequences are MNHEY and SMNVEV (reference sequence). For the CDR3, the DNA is TGTGCCAGCAGTAGGTTGACAGGGACAGATCAGCCCCAGCATTTT. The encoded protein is CASSRLTGTDQPQHF.

The CDR3 nucleotides are TGTGCCAGCAGTTCCCCCGGGGGAGACTCTGGAAACACCATATATTTT. Protein product: CASSSPGGDSGNTIYF. The chain is built from TRBV6-5 and TRBJ1-3, with D possibly being TRBD1 (5 bases). CDR3 size: 16 residues. The V end was cut by 4 bases, the J end by 0 bases, with 13 bases between. The V gene's germline CDR1 is MNHEY and CDR2 SVGAGI.

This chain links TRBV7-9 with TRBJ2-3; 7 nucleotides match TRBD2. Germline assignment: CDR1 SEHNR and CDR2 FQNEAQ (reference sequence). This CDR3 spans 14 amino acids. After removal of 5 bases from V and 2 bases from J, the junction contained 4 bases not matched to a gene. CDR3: CASSPAGTTDTQYF. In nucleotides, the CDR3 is TGTGCCAGCAGCCCAGCGGGGACCACAGATACGCAGTATTTT. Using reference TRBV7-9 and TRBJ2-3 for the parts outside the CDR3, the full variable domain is DTGVSQNPRHKITKRGQNVTFRCDPISEHNRLYWYRQTLGQGPEFLTYFQNEAQLEKSRLLSDRFSAERPKGSFSTLEIQRTEQGDSAMYLCASSPAGTTDTQYFGPGTRLTVL.

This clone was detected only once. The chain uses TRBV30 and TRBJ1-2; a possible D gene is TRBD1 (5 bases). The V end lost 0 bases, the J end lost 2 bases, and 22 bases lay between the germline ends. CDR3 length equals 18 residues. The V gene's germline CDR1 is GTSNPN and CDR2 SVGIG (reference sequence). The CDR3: CAWSVALDKWSLNYGYTF. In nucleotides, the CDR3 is TGTGCCTGGAGTGTAGCCCTGGACAAGTGGTCCCTAAACTATGGCTACACCTTC. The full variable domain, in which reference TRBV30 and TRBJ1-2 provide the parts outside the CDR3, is SQTIHQWPATLVQPVGSPLSLECTVEGTSNPNLYWYRQAAGRGLQLLFYSVGIGQISSEVPQNLSASRPQDRQFILSSKKLLLSDSGFYLCAWSVALDKWSLNYGYTFGSGTRLTVV.

CDR3 residues: CASSQRGGEKLFF. In DNA, the CDR3 is TGTGCCAGCAGCCAAAGGGGAGGTGAAAAACTGTTTTTT. This chain uses TRBV3-1 (or the pseudogene TRBV3-2) with TRBJ1-4; a possible D gene is TRBD1 (5 bases). CDR1 is LGHDT, CDR2 YNNKEL, per germline (reference sequence). CDR3 length: 13 amino acids. V was clipped by 2 bases and J by 7 bases, with 8 bases between them.

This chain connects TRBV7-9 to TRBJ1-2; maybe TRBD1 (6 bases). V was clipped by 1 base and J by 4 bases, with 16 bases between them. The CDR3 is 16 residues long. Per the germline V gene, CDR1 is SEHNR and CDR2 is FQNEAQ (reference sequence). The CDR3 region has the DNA TGTGCCAGCAGCTTAGTTTCCAGGGGCGATGTCTATGGCTACACCTTC. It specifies CASSLVSRGDVYGYTF.

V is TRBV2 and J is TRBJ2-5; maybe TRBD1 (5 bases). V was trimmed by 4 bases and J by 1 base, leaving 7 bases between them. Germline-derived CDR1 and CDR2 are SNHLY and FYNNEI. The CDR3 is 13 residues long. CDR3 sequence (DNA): TGTGCCAGCAGTGGACAGTCCCAAGAGACCCAGTACTTC. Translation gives CASSGQSQETQYF.

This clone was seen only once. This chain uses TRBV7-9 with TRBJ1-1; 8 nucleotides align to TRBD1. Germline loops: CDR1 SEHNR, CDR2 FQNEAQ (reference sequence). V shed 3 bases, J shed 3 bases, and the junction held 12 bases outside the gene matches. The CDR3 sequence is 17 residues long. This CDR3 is CASSFRPGGVGDTEAFF. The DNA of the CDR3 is TGTGCCAGCAGCTTTCGGCCAGGGGGCGTTGGGGACACTGAAGCTTTCTTT. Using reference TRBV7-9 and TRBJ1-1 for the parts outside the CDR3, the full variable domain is DTGVSQNPRHKITKRGQNVTFRCDPISEHNRLYWYRQTLGQGPEFLTYFQNEAQLEKSRLLSDRFSAERPKGSFSTLEIQRTEQGDSAMYLCASSFRPGGVGDTEAFFGQGTRLTVV.

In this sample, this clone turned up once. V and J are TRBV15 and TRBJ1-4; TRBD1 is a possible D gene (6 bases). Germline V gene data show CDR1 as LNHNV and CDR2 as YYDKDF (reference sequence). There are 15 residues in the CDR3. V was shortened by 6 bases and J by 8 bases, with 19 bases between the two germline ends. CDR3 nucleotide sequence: TGTGCCACCAGTCGGGACACAGGGACGGGCGAAAAACTGTTTTTT. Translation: CATSRDTGTGEKLFF. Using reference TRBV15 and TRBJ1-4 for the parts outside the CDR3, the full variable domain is DAMVIQNPRYQVTQFGKPVTLSCSQTLNHNVMYWYQQKSSQAPKLLFHYYDKDFNNEADTPDNFQSRRPNTSFCFLDIRSPGLGDTAMYLCATSRDTGTGEKLFFGSGTQLSVL.

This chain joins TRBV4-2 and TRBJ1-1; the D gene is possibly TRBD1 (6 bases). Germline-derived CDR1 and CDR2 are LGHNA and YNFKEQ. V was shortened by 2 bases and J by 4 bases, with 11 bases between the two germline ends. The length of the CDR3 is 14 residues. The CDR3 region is CASSQNREGTEAFF. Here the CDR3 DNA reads TGTGCCAGCAGCCAAAACAGGGAGGGCACTGAAGCTTTCTTT.

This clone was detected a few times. CDR3 sequence (DNA): TGCGCCAGCAGCTTGGTCGGGGGATCCACAGATACGCAGTATTTT. This codes for CASSLVGGSTDTQYF. This chain links TRBV5-1 with TRBJ2-3; D is possibly TRBD2 (6 bases). The V and J ends lost 0 bases and 2 bases respectively, with 10 bases between them. Looked up from germline, CDR1 is SGHRS and CDR2 is YFSETQ. The CDR3 contains 15 residues.

The CDR3 protein is CASSDRVASPLHF. Written as DNA, the CDR3 is TGCGCCAGCAGTGACAGGGTGGCTTCACCCCTCCACTTT. The J gene is TRBJ1-6, the V gene TRBV10-2; D is possibly TRBD1 (5 bases). Looked up from germline, CDR1 is WSHSY and CDR2 is SAAADI. The V gene lost 3 bases and the J gene lost 9 bases, with 9 bases spanning the gap. The CDR3 contains 13 residues.

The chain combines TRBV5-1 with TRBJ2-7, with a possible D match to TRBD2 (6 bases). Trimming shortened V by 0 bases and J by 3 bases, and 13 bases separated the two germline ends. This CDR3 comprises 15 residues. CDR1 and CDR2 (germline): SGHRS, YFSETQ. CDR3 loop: CASSLENPGLYEQYF. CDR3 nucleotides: TGCGCCAGCAGCTTGGAAAATCCGGGACTCTACGAGCAGTACTTC. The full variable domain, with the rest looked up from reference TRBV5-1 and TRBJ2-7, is KAGVTQTPRYLIKTRGQQVTLSCSPISGHRSVSWYQQTPGQGLQFLFEYFSETQRNKGNFPGRFSGRQFSNSRSEMNVSTLELGDSALYLCASSLENPGLYEQYFGPGTRLTVT.

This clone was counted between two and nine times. CDR3 in amino acids: CASSEALSGGVVTEAFF. DNA for the CDR3: TGTGCCAGCAGTGAAGCGCTTTCAGGGGGCGTTGTGACTGAAGCTTTCTTT. The chain uses TRBV6-1 and TRBJ1-1; 8 bases map to TRBD1. Trimming removed 0 bases from V and 5 bases from J; junction bases left unmatched: 11. Germline CDR1 MNHNS, CDR2 SASEGT. There are 17 residues in the CDR3.

CDR3 region: CASSLTPRSQGKPYNEQFF. The DNA for the CDR3 is TGTGCCAGCAGCTTGACTCCTCGGTCACAGGGCAAACCCTACAATGAGCAGTTCTTC. V usage is TRBV5-6 and J usage is TRBJ2-1, with a possible D match to TRBD1 (6 bases). The germline CDR1 and CDR2 sequences are SGHDT and YYEEEE. The germline V and J ends were trimmed by 1 base and 2 bases, with 22 bases remaining between them. The CDR3 spans 19 residues.

This chain's CDR3 is CASSQVPTGTGVRGYTF. DNA for the CDR3: TGTGCCAGCAGCCAAGTTCCCACCGGGACAGGGGTGCGTGGCTACACCTTC. J is TRBJ1-2 and V is TRBV14; TRBD1 matches 10 bases. The junction had 12 bases not matched to a gene; V was cut back by 1 base and J by 7 bases. Germline CDR1 reads SGHDN; CDR2 reads FVKESK. CDR3 length: 17 residues.

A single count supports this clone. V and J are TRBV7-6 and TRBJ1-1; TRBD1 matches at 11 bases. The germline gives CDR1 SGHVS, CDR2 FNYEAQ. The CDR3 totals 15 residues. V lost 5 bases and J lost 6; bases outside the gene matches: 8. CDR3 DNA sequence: TGTGCCAGCAGCATGGCCGGGACAGGGGGGTCTGAAGCTTTCTTT. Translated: CASSMAGTGGSEAFF.

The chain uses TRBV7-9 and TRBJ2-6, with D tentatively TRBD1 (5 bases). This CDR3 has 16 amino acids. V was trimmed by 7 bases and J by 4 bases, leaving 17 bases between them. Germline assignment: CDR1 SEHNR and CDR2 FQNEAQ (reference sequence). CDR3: CASIQRGIPGANVLTF. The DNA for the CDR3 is TGTGCCAGCATCCAAAGGGGCATCCCGGGGGCCAACGTCCTGACTTTC.

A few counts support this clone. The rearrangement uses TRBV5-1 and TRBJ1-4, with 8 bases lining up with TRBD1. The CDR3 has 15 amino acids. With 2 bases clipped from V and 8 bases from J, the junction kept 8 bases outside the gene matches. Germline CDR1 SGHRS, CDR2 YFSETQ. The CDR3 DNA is TGCGCCAGCAGCTTAACAGGGGGTCGGGACGAAAAACTGTTTTTT. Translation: CASSLTGGRDEKLFF.

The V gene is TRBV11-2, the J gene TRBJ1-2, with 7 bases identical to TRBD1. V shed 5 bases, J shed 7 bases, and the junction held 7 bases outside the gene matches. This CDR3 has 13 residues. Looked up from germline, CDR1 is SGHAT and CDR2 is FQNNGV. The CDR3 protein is CASSPTGESGYTF. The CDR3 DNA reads TGTGCCAGCAGCCCTACAGGGGAGTCTGGCTACACCTTC.

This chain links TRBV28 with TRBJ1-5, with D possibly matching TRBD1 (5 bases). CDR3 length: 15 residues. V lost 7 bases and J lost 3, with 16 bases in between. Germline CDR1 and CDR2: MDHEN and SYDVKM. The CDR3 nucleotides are TGTGCCAGCACCACGACATCAGGGTTCAATCAGCCCCAGCATTTT. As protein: CASTTTSGFNQPQHF.

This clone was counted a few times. CDR3 sequence (DNA): TGTGCCAGCAGCTTGGCCAATCGGGAGCAGTTCTTC. This encodes CASSLANREQFF. The rearrangement uses TRBV5-4 and TRBJ2-1, with D hard to call. From germline, CDR1 is SGHNT and CDR2 YYREEE (reference sequence). Trimming took 0 bases from V and 10 from J, leaving 8 bases between them. This CDR3 comprises 12 residues.

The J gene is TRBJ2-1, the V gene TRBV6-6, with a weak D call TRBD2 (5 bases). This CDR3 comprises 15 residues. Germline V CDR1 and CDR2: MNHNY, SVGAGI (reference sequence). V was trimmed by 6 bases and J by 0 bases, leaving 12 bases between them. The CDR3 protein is CASSPFGSSYNEQFF. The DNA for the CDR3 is TGTGCCAGCAGCCCCTTTGGGAGCTCCTACAATGAGCAGTTCTTC.